This TCR beta chain was profiled in a study of CD8 T cells in Susac syndrome. Random hexamers were used to reverse transcribe an amount of roughly 0.45 to 1 ug RNA. Using its own MiXCR run on the immunoSEQ multiplex PCR reads, TCRdb lists one record per CDR3 protein. The sample carries 150,000 or so distinct CDR3 sequences, about 95% recorded once. This CDR3 region has 15 residues. Germline V gene data show CDR1 as SGHRS and CDR2 as YFSETQ. V was shortened by 1 base and J by 2 bases, with 9 bases between the two germline ends. This chain links TRBV5-1 with TRBJ2-2; D perhaps matches TRBD2 (5 bases). Sequencing was carried out using CD4+ T cells from PBMCs. The TCR originated in a human donor in good health. Written as DNA, the CDR3 is TGCGCCAGCAGCTTGTCGGCTAGCAACACCGGGGAGCTGTTTTTT. Residues: CASSLSASNTGELFF.